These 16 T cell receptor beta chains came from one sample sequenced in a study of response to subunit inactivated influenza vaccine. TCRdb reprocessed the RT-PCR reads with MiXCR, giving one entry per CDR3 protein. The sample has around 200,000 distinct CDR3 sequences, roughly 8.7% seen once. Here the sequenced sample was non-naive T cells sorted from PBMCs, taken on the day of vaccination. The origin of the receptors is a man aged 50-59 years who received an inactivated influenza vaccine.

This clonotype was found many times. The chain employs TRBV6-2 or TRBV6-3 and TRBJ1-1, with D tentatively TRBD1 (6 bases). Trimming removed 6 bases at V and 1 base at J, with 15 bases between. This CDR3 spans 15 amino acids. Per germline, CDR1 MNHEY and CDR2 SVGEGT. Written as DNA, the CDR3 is TGTGCCAGCAGCAAAAACAGGGACTGGAACACTGAAGCTTTCTTT. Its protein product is CASSKNRDWNTEAFF.

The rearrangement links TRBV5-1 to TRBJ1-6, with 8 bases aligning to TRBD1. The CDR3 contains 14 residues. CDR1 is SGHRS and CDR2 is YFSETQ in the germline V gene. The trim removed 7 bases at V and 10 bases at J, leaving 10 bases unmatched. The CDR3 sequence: CASPLTGEGSPLHF. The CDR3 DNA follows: TGCGCCAGCCCGTTGACAGGGGAAGGATCACCCCTCCACTTT.

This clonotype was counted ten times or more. The CDR3 is CASSLGGGPHEQFF. The CDR3 DNA reads as TGCGCCAGCAGCTTGGGGGGAGGGCCCCATGAGCAGTTCTTC. V and J are TRBV5-1 and TRBJ2-1; 7 bases match TRBD2. With 0 bases clipped from V and 8 bases from J, the junction kept 5 bases outside the gene matches. Germline CDR1 and CDR2: SGHRS and YFSETQ. The CDR3 length is 14 residues.

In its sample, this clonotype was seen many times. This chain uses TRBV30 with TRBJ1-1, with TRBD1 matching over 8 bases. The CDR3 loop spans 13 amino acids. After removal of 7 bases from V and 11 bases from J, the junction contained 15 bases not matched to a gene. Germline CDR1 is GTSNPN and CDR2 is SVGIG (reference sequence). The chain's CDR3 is CASVLGQGAGAFF. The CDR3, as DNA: TGTGCCTCCGTTCTAGGTCAGGGGGCTGGGGCTTTCTTT.

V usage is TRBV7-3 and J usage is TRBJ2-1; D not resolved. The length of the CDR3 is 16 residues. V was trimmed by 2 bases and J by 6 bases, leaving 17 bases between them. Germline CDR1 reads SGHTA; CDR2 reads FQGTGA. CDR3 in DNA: TGTGCCAGCAGCTTATATTTTACCACTAAGGGCAATGAGCAGTTCTTC. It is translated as CASSLYFTTKGNEQFF.

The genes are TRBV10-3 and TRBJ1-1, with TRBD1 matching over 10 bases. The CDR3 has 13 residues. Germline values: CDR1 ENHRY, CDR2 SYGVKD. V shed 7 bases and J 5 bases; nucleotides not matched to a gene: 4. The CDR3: CAITVGQGTEAFF. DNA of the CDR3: TGTGCCATCACTGTGGGACAGGGGACTGAAGCTTTCTTT.

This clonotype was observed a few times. The CDR3 is CSAQSDRSTDTQYF. CDR3 DNA sequence: TGCAGTGCTCAGAGCGACCGATCCACAGATACGCAGTATTTT. The V gene is TRBV20-1, the J gene TRBJ2-3, with unresolved D. The CDR3 spans 14 residues. CDR1 is DFQATT, CDR2 SNEGSKA, per germline (reference sequence). V was cut by 5 bases and J by 2 bases, with 14 bases left in between.

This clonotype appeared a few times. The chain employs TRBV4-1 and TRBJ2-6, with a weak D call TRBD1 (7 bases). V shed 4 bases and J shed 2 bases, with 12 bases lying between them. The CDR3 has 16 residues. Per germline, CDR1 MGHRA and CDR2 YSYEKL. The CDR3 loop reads CASSPGGGPGANVLTF. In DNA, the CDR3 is TGCGCCAGCAGCCCTGGAGGGGGCCCTGGGGCCAACGTCCTGACTTTC.

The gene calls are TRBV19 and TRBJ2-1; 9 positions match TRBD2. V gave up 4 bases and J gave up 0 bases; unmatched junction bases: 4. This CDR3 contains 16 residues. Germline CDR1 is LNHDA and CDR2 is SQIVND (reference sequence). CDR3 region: CASSTRLAASYNEQFF. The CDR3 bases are TGTGCCAGTAGTACCCGACTAGCGGCCTCCTACAATGAGCAGTTCTTC.

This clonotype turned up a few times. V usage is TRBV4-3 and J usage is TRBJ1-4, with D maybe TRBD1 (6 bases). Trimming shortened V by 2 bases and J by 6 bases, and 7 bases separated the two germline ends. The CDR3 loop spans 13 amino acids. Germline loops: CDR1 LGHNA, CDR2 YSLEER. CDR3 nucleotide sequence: TGCGCCAGCAGCCAACGGGGGCATGAAAAACTGTTTTTT. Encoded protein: CASSQRGHEKLFF.

DNA for the CDR3: TGTGCCAGCAGTTACTTAGCTAACTATGGCTACACCTTC. It translates to CASSYLANYGYTF. The chain recombines TRBV6-6 with TRBJ1-2; D gene ambiguous. The germline CDR1 and CDR2 sequences are MNHNY and SVGAGI (reference sequence). V was cut by 1 base and J by 0 bases, with 3 bases left in between. The CDR3 extends over 13 amino acids.

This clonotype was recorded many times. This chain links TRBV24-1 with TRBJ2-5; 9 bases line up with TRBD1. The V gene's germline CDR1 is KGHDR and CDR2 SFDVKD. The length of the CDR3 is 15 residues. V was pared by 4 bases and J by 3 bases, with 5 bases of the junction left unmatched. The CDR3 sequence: CATSEVGTGKETQYF. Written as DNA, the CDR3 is TGTGCCACCAGTGAAGTTGGGACAGGGAAAGAGACCCAGTACTTC.

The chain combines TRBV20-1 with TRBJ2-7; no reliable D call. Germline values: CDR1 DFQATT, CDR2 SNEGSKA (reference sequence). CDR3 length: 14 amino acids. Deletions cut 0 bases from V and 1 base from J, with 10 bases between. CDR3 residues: CSARDSTWSYEQYF. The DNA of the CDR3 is TGCAGTGCTAGAGATTCGACGTGGTCCTACGAGCAGTACTTC.

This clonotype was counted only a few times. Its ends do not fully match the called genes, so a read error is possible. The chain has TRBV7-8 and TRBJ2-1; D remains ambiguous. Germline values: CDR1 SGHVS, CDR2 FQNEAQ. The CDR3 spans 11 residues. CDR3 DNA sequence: TGTGCCAGCAGCCCCCCGTTCCCACCGGTCTTC. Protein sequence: CASSPPFPPVF.

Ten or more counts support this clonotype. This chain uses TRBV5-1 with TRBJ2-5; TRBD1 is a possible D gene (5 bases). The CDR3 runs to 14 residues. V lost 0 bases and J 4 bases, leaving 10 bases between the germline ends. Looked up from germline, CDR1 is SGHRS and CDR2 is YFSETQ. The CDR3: CASSLGPGRETQYF. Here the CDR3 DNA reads TGCGCCAGCAGCTTGGGGCCAGGGCGAGAGACCCAGTACTTC.

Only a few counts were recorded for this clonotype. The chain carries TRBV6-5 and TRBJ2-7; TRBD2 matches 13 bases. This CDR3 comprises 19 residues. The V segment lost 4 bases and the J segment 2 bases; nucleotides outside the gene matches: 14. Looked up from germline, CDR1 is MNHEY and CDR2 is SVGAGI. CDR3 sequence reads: CASSSSDRGTSGAPYEQYF. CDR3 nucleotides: TGTGCCAGCAGTTCCTCGGACAGGGGGACTAGCGGGGCCCCCTACGAGCAGTACTTC.